This T cell receptor (beta chain) was captured in a study of T cells in Graves' hyperthyroidism and ophthalmopathy. Whole-study context: Peripheral blood was acquired at first diagnosis, ahead of any therapy whatsoever. Findings of the study overall: Most thyroid clonotypes expanded above 0.001 were also detected in blood.

Notes on this clonotype: Antigen unknown.

Individuals with ophthalmopathy presented a Clinical Activity Score of at least 3, a NOSPECS grade of at least 4 and a duration under 3 months. Exclusion followed for patients with uncontrolled infection, other autoimmune disease, pregnancy or lactation. The investigators amplified TCR beta CDR3 regions from RNA transcripts. The HTBI primer set drove a first-round RT-PCR of the TCR CDR3. TCRdb reprocessed the multiplex PCR reads with MiXCR, giving one entry per CDR3 protein. The sample has around 600,000 distinct CDR3 sequences, around 14% seen once. Input material: blood. This TCR was sampled from a young woman with Graves' ophthalmopathy.

The CDR3 DNA follows: TGTGCCAGCAGTTTATGGGGGCTTAGCACAGATACGCAGTATTTT. Its translation is CASSLWGLSTDTQYF. The rearrangement joins TRBV12-3 or TRBV12-4 to TRBJ2-3; D is perhaps TRBD1 (6 bases). Trimming took 2 bases from V and 0 from J, leaving 9 bases between them. The CDR3 loop spans 15 amino acids.